The following is a T cell receptor beta chain sequence with its context. This specimen comes from a study of blood T cell repertoires in COVID-19. Study summary: Nucleic acid was either cDNA or gDNA, and it came from T cells, B-cell-depleted T cells, or PBMCs.

Generated by immunoSEQ multiplex PCR, the TCRdb table keeps only in-frame clones and is missing some. This sample has roughly 500,000 clones; roughly 90% occur once, and the top ten carry approximately 2%. The V gene end was trimmed by 5 bases and the J gene end by 6 bases; junction bases not matched to a gene: 8. Germline loops: CDR1 LNHDA, CDR2 SQIVND (reference sequence). The length of the CDR3 is 15 residues. The participants were between about 18 and 95 years old and came from about two dozen US areas. The receptor was isolated from a woman aged 40-49 years who had recovered from COVID-19. The V and J genes are TRBV19 and TRBJ2-1, with 9 nucleotides matching TRBD2. The sequenced sample was PBMCs or T cells enriched from blood (not recorded which). The CDR3 DNA reads TGTGCCAGTAGTCTTACGGGACTAGCTGGCAATGAGCAGTTCTTC. Translation: CASSLTGLAGNEQFF. Complete variable domain (other parts from reference TRBV19 and TRBJ2-1): DGGITQSPKYLFRKEGQNVTLSCEQNLNHDAMYWYRQDPGQGLRLIYYSQIVNDFQKGDIAEGYSVSREKKESFPLTVTSAQKNPTAFYLCASSLTGLAGNEQFFGPGTRLTVL.